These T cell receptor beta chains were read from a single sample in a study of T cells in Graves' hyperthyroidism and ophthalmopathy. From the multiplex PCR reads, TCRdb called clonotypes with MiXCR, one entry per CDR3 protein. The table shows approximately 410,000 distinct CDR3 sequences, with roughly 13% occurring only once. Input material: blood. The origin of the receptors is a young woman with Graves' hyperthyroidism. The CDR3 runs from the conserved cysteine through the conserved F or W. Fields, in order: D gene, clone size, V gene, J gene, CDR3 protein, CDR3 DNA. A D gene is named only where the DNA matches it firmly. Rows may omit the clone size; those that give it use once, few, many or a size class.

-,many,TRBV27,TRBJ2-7,CASSRNGGLREQYF,TGTGCCAGCAGCCGAAACGGGGGTCTAAGAGAGCAGTACTTC
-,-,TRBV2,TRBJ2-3,CASKGTTDTQYF,TGTGCCAGCAAAGGAACCACAGATACGCAGTATTTT
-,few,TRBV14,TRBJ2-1,CASSQIVGNEQFF,TGTGCCAGCAGCCAGATAGTTGGCAATGAGCAGTTCTTC
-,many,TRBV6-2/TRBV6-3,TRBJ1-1,CASSPPWGRNTEAFF,TGTGCCAGCAGTCCCCCGTGGGGAAGGAACACTGAAGCTTTCTTT
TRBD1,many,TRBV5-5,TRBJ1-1,CASSLIDRGYTEAFF,TGTGCCAGCAGCTTGATCGACAGGGGTTACACTGAAGCTTTCTTT
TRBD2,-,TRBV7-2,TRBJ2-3,CASSRAGGGVDTQYF,TGTGCCAGCAGCAGAGCGGGAGGAGGAGTAGATACGCAGTATTTT
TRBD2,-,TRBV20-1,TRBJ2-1,CSADQGLATYNEQFF,TGCAGTGCGGACCAGGGACTAGCGACCTACAATGAGCAGTTCTTC
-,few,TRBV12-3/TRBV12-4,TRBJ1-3,CASSWWTELSSGNTIYF,TGTGCCAGCAGTTGGTGGACAGAGCTGTCCTCTGGAAACACCATATATTTT
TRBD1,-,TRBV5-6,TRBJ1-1,CASRQPGGGGSGNTEAFF,TGTGCCAGCAGACAACCCGGAGGAGGGGGCTCTGGGAACACTGAAGCTTTCTTT
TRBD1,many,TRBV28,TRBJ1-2,CASRGRTGGFGGYTF,TGTGCCAGCAGAGGGAGGACAGGGGGCTTCGGTGGCTACACCTTC
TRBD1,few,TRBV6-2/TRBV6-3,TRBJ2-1,CASSYSGGQGVGEQFF,TGTGCCAGCAGTTACTCTGGGGGACAGGGGGTCGGTGAGCAGTTCTTC
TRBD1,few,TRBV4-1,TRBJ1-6,CASSPGPGQETFYNSPLHF,TGCGCCAGCAGCCCCGGACCGGGACAGGAAACCTTCTATAATTCACCCCTCCACTTT
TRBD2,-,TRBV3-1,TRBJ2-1,CASSQDGLAGVINEQFF,TGTGCCAGCAGCCAAGATGGACTAGCGGGAGTCATCAATGAGCAGTTCTTC
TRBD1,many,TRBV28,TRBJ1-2,CASSGTGGIYGYTF,TGTGCCAGCTCCGGGACAGGGGGCATCTATGGCTACACCTTC
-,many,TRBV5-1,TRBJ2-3,CASSLEAVDTQYF,TGCGCCAGCAGCTTGGAAGCGGTCGATACGCAGTATTTT
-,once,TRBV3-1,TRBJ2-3,CASSLTAIDTQYF,TGTGCCAGCAGCTTGACAGCGATCGATACGCAGTATTTT
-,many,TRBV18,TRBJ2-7,CASSLKQGNEQYF,TGTGCCAGCTCACTAAAACAGGGCAACGAGCAGTACTTC
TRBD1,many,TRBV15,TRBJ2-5,CATSAGTARDAQYF,TGTGCCACCAGCGCCGGGACAGCAAGAGATGCCCAGTACTTC
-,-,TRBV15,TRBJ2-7,CATSRDRKSYEQYF,TGTGCCACCAGCAGAGATAGGAAGTCTTACGAGCAGTACTTC
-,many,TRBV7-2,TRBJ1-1,CASSLEQGLTEAFF,TGTGCCAGCAGCCTGGAACAGGGCCTCACTGAAGCTTTCTTT
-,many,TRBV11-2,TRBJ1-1,CASSSGERTEAFF,TGTGCCAGCAGCTCTGGTGAGCGGACTGAAGCTTTCTTT
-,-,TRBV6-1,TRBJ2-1,CAIPKIRGGQSSYNEQFF,TGTGCCATCCCGAAAATCAGGGGGGGGCAAAGCTCCTACAATGAGCAGTTCTTC
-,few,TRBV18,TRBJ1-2,CASSPQAEGTGHTF,TGTGCCAGCTCACCGCAGGCGGAAGGGACGGGCCACACCTTC
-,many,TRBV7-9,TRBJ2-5,CASSTTSRGEETQYF,TGTGCCAGCAGCACCACTAGCAGGGGGGAAGAGACCCAGTACTTC
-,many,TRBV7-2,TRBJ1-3,CASSRILGGNTIYF,TGTGCCAGCAGCCGCATATTGGGGGGAAACACCATATATTTT
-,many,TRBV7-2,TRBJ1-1,CASSPRGMKAFF,TGTGCCAGCAGCCCTCGGGGCATGAAAGCTTTCTTT
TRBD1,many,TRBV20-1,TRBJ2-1,CSARKRRDRGRQLETSGYNEQFF,TGCAGTGCTAGAAAGCGCCGGGACAGGGGGCGGCAATTAGAGACTAGCGGATACAATGAGCAGTTCTTC
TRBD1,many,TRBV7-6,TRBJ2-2,CASKQGDGELFF,TGTGCCAGTAAACAGGGGGACGGGGAGCTGTTTTTT
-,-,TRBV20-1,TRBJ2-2,CSARLFGGVAGELLF,TGCAGTGCTAGGCTTTTCGGGGGCGTCGCCGGGGAGCTGCTTTTT
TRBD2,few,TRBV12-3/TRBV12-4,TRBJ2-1,CASSLHRTSGRDEQFF,TGTGCCAGCAGTTTACATCGGACTAGCGGCCGGGATGAGCAGTTCTTC
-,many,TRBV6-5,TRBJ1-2,CASSYRPGNGYTF,TGTGCCAGCAGTTACCGTCCTGGGAATGGCTACACCTTC
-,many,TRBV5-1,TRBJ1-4,CASSLTGASNEKLFF,TGCGCCAGCAGCTTAACCGGGGCCTCTAATGAAAAACTGTTTTTT
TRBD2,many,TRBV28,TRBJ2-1,CASKERTSGYNEQFF,TGTGCCAGCAAAGAGAGGACTAGCGGTTACAATGAGCAGTTCTTC
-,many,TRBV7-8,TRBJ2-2,CASSLMRSSGELFF,TGTGCCAGCAGCTTAATGCGGAGCTCCGGGGAGCTGTTTTTT
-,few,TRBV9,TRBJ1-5,CASSEMGGQPQHF,TGTGCCAGCAGCGAAATGGGTGGTCAGCCCCAGCATTTT
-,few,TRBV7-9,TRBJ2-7,CASSQGWVSSYEQYF,TGTGCCAGCAGTCAGGGATGGGTGTCTTCTTACGAGCAGTACTTC
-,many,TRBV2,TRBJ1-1,CASSAHKNTEAFF,TGTGCCAGCAGTGCCCACAAGAACACTGAAGCTTTCTTT
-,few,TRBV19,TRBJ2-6,CASSISRGAFSGANVLTF,TGTGCCAGTAGTATAAGTCGCGGAGCCTTCTCTGGGGCCAACGTCCTGACTTTC
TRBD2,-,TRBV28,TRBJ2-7,CASSFGLAGDTYEQYF,TGTGCCAGCAGTTTCGGTCTAGCGGGAGACACCTACGAGCAGTACTTC
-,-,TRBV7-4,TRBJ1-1,CASSFPGPKATEAFF,TGTGCCAGCAGCTTCCCCGGACCTAAAGCCACTGAAGCTTTCTTT
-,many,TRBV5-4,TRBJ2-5,CASSLERRETQYF,TGTGCCAGCAGCTTGGAACGGAGAGAGACCCAGTACTTC
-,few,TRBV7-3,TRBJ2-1,CASSSTRSSGNEQFF,TGTGCCAGCAGCTCGACTAGGTCCTCGGGCAATGAGCAGTTCTTC
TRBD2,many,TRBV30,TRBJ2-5,CAWSKGLAGTQETQYF,TGTGCCTGGAGCAAAGGACTAGCGGGAACCCAAGAGACCCAGTACTTC
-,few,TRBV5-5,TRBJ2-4,CASSLVAGVKNIQYF,TGTGCCAGCAGCTTGGTGGCTGGAGTCAAAAACATTCAGTACTTC
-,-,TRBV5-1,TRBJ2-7,CASSSQGFYEQYF,TGCGCCAGCAGTTCACAGGGATTCTACGAGCAGTACTTC
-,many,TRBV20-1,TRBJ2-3,CSASLANTQYF,TGCAGTGCCTCGCTAGCAAATACGCAGTATTTT
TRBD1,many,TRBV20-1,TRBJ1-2,CSASSGQGVDGYTF,TGCAGTGCTAGTTCGGGACAGGGGGTCGATGGCTACACCTTC
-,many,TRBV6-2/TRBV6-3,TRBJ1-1,CASSYSIGSDEAFF,TGTGCCAGCAGTTACTCGATTGGGTCCGATGAAGCTTTCTTT
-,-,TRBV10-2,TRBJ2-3,CASSFAWGTDTQYF,TGCGCCAGCAGCTTTGCCTGGGGCACAGATACGCAGTATTTT
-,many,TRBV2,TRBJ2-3,CASSEAAATDTQYF,TGTGCCAGCAGTGAAGCCGCAGCCACAGATACGCAGTATTTT
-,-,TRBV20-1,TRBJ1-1,CSAFDRYTEAFF,TGCAGTGCTTTTGACCGCTACACTGAAGCTTTCTTT